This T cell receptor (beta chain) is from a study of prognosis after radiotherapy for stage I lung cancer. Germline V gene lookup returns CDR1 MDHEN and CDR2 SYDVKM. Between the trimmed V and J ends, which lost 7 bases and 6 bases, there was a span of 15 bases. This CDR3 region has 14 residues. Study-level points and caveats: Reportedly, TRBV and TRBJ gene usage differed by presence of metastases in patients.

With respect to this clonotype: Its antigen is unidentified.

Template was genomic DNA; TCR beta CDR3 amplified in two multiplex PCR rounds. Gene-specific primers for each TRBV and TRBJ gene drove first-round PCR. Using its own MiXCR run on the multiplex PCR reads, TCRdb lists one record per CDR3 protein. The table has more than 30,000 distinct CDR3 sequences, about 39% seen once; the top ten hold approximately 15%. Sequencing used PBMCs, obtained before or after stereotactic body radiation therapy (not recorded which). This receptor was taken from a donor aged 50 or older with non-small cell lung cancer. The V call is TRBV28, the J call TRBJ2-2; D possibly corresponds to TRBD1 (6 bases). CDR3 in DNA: TGTGCCAGCAAAACCCTTTGGGGGCCCGGGGAGCTGTTTTTT. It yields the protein CASKTLWGPGELFF. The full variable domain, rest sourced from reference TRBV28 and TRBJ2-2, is DVKVTQSSRYLVKRTGEKVFLECVQDMDHENMFWYRQDPGLGLRLIYFSYDVKMKEKGDIPEGYSVSREKKERFSLILESASTNQTSMYLCASKTLWGPGELFFGEGSRLTVL.